The entry below describes one TCR beta chain. What it binds is unknown. TCRdb called the reads again in MiXCR, with one record for every CDR3 protein. The table includes around 490,000 distinct CDR3 sequences, about a quarter detected once. This specimen comes from a study of T cell repertoires in cytomegalovirus infection. Study information: CMV infection together with matching HLA type was indicated by public TCR beta signatures. Study-wide results and caveats: HLA-C-restricted CMV-specific TCR beta clonotypes prevailed in the ex vivo response. The study identified carriers of CMV plus the relevant HLA from cumulative public TCR beta family frequency.

This CDR3 contains 13 residues. Trimming shortened V by 6 bases and J by 1 base, and 9 bases separated the two germline ends. The germline V gene has CDR1 LNHNV and CDR2 YYDKDF (reference sequence). This TCR was recovered from a human donor in good health (CMV status not recorded). Some clones in this sample may be carry-over from other donors' samples. Sample: PBMCs. J is TRBJ2-5 and V is TRBV15, with a weak D call TRBD2 (6 bases). The CDR3 region is CATRWDSQETQYF. The CDR3 DNA is TGTGCCACCAGATGGGACTCCCAAGAGACCCAGTACTTC.